The rows below give T cell receptor beta chains drawn from one sample of a study of CD8 T cells in Susac syndrome. MiXCR, applied by TCRdb to the immunoSEQ multiplex PCR reads, yields one record per CDR3 protein. Among roughly 140,000 distinct CDR3 sequences listed, nearly 95% were seen once. Source material: CD8+ T cells from PBMCs. The receptors were gathered from a human donor in good health. Both conserved end residues are part of each CDR3. Each record gives: clone size, J gene, D gene, V gene, CDR3 length, CDR3 DNA, CDR3 protein. The D gene is left open where the match is weak. Clone size is not always given. Where it is, it says once, few, many or a class for expanded clones.

- | TRBJ1-1 | - | TRBV24-1 | 13 | TGTGCCACCAGTGATTGGGGGAACACTGAAGCTTTCTTT | CATSDWGNTEAFF
once | TRBJ2-1 | TRBD2 | TRBV20-1 | 13 | TGCAGTGAGAGCGGGAATACCTACAATGAGCAGTTCTTC | CSESGNTYNEQFF
once | TRBJ2-7 | TRBD2 | TRBV20-1 | 14 | TGCAGTGCTCTCGGGAGGAGCCACCTCTACGAGCAGTACTTC | CSALGRSHLYEQYF
once | TRBJ2-5 | - | TRBV27 | 12 | TGTGCCAGCGGAGAGAGTGCCGAGACCCAGTACTTC | CASGESAETQYF
- | TRBJ2-7 | TRBD2 | TRBV29-1 | 13 | TGCAGCGTTGTTAGCGGGATCTCCTACGAGCAGTACTTC | CSVVSGISYEQYF
- | TRBJ2-5 | TRBD2 | TRBV14 | 15 | TGTGCCAGCAGCCCCGGGACTAGCGAGCAAGAGACCCAGTACTTC | CASSPGTSEQETQYF
- | TRBJ2-1 | TRBD2 | TRBV4-2 | 17 | TGTGCCAGCAGCCAGTTACTAGCGGGAGCCGCCTACAATGAGCAGTTCTTC | CASSQLLAGAAYNEQFF
- | TRBJ2-7 | TRBD2 | TRBV3-1 | 16 | TGTGCCAGCAGCCGGCGACTAGCGGGAGGGTCTTACGAGCAGTACTTC | CASSRRLAGGSYEQYF
- | TRBJ2-1 | TRBD2 | TRBV4-1 | 16 | TGCGCCAGCAGCCAAGGTACTAGCGGGAGCGCTGATGAGCAGTTCTTC | CASSQGTSGSADEQFF
- | TRBJ2-1 | - | TRBV20-1 | 15 | TGCAGTGCTAGCCCGGCCGGGCGGATCCTCAATGAGCAGTTCTTC | CSASPAGRILNEQFF
- | TRBJ2-3 | - | TRBV24-1 | 18 | TGTGCCACCAGTGATGCTGACAGTAGGTGGCCCGGCGGAGATACGCAGTATTTT | CATSDADSRWPGGDTQYF
- | TRBJ2-2 | - | TRBV7-9 | 13 | TGTGCCAGCAGCTTAGAAGGGACCAGGGAGCTGTTTTTT | CASSLEGTRELFF
- | TRBJ2-2 | TRBD2 | TRBV3-1 | 17 | TGTGCCAGCAGCCACCCTGCGGGGGGGCTGGGCACCGGGGAGCTGTTTTTT | CASSHPAGGLGTGELFF
- | TRBJ2-3 | - | TRBV13 | 13 | TGTGCCAGCAGCTTGGTCGTTGGAGATACGCAGTATTTT | CASSLVVGDTQYF
once | TRBJ2-6 | TRBD1 | TRBV6-1 | 18 | TGTGCCAGCATCAAGGAGGACAGGCCTGACGCGGGGGCCAACGTCCTGACTTTC | CASIKEDRPDAGANVLTF
- | TRBJ2-1 | - | TRBV15 | 12 | TGTGCCACCTCGAGCTCCTACAATGAGCAGTTCTTC | CATSSSYNEQFF
- | TRBJ2-7 | - | TRBV20-1 | 13 | TGCAGTGCTCTCCGGGACAAGTTCTACGAGCAGTACTTC | CSALRDKFYEQYF
- | TRBJ1-2 | - | TRBV27 | 12 | TGTGCCAGCAGAGGAGGGAACTATGGCTACACCTTC | CASRGGNYGYTF
- | TRBJ2-4 | - | TRBV29-1 | 17 | TGCAGCGCCCAAGGGTGGTTCGGCGACCGTCCCGGTAACATTCAGTACTTC | CSAQGWFGDRPGNIQYF
- | TRBJ1-2 | - | TRBV20-1 | 11 | TGCAGTGTCAGGGACGTCGGAGGCTACACCTTC | CSVRDVGGYTF
- | TRBJ2-7 | TRBD1 | TRBV20-1 | 13 | TGCAGTGCCCCGGGACAGGGGTCGCGTGAGCAGTACTTC | CSAPGQGSREQYF
- | TRBJ1-1 | - | TRBV27 | 13 | TGTGCCAGCGGGATTCAGGGACACACTGAAGCTTTCTTT | CASGIQGHTEAFF